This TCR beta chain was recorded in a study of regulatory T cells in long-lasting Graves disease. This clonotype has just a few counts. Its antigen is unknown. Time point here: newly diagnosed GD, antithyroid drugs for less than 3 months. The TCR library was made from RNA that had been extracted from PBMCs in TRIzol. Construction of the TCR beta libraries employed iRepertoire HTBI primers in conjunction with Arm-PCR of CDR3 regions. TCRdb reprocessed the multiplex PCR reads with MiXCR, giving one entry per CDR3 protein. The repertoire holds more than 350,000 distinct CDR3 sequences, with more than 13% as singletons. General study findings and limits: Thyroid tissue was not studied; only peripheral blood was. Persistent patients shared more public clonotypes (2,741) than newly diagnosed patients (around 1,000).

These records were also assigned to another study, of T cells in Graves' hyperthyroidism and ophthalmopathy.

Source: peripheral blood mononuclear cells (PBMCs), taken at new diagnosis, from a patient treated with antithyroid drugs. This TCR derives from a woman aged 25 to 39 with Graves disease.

Here the CDR3 reads CASSPRGGGLGELFF. The CDR3 DNA is TGCGCCAGCAGTCCTCGTGGGGGAGGGCTCGGGGAGCTGTTTTTT. V usage is TRBV10-2 and J usage is TRBJ2-2; 7 bases agree with TRBD2. The J segment lost 7 bases and the V segment lost 5 bases, leaving 10 bases of the junction unmatched. This CDR3 comprises 15 residues. CDR1 WSHSY and CDR2 SAAADI come from the germline V gene.